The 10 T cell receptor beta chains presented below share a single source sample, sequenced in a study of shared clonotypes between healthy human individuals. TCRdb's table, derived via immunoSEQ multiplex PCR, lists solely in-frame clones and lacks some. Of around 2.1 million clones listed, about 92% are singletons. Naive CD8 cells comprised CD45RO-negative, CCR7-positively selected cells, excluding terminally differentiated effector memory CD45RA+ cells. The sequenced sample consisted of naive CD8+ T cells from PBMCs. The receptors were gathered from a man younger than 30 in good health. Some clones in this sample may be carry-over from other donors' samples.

As DNA, the CDR3 is TGTGCCAGCAGTCTAGGACTAGCGGGGTACACCGGGGAGCTGTTTTTT. Translating gives CASSLGLAGYTGELFF. V and J are TRBV28 and TRBJ2-2, with 12 bases matching TRBD2. Losses at the gene ends were 5 bases for V and 3 bases for J; bases not matched to a gene: 4. Germline V gene data show CDR1 as MDHEN and CDR2 as SYDVKM. This CDR3 region has 16 residues. Complete variable domain (other parts from reference TRBV28 and TRBJ2-2): DVKVTQSSRYLVKRTGEKVFLECVQDMDHENMFWYRQDPGLGLRLIYFSYDVKMKEKGDIPEGYSVSREKKERFSLILESASTNQTSMYLCASSLGLAGYTGELFFGEGSRLTVL.

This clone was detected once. Written as DNA, the CDR3 is TGTGCCAGCAGCCCCGACAGGGGGCTGTATGAGCAGTTCTTC. Residues: CASSPDRGLYEQFF. The chain employs TRBV2 and TRBJ2-1, with TRBD1 matching 10 bases. The CDR3 spans 14 residues. V shed 6 bases and J 8 bases; nucleotides not matched to a gene: 7. Germline CDR1 reads SNHLY; CDR2 reads FYNNEI.

The CDR3 nucleotides read TGTGCCAGCAGTTTAACAGGGAAGGGGAGGACAGATACGCAGTATTTT. Translation gives CASSLTGKGRTDTQYF. The chain combines TRBV27 with TRBJ2-3; D assignment may be TRBD1 or TRBD2 (6 bases each). This CDR3 contains 16 residues. Germline V gene sequence: CDR1 MNHEY, CDR2 SMNVEV (reference sequence). The V gene lost 2 bases and the J gene lost 3 bases, with 15 bases spanning the gap.

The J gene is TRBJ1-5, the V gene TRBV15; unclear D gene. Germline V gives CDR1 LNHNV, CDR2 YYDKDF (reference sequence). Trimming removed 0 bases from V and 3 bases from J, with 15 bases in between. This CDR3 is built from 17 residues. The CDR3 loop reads CATSRDLGVINNQPQHF. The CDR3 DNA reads TGTGCCACCAGCAGAGATTTAGGTGTGATAAACAATCAGCCCCAGCATTTT.

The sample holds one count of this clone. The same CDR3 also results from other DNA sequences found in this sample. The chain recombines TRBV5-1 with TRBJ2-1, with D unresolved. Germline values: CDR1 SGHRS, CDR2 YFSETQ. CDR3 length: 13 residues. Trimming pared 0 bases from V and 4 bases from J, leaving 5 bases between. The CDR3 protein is CASSLVAYNEQFF. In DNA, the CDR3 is TGCGCCAGCAGCTTGGTGGCGTACAATGAGCAGTTCTTC.

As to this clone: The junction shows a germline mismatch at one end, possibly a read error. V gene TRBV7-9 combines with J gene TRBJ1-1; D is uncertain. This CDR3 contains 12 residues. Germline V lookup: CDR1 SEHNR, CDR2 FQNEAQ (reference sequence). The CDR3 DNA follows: TGTGCCAGCAGCTTATTTAACAGTGAAGCTTTCTTT. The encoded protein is CASSLFNSEAFF.

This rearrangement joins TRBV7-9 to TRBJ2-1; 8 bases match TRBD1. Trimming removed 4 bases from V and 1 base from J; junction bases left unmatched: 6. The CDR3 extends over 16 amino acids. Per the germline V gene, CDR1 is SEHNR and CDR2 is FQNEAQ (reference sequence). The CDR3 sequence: CASSSIGDRSYNEQFF. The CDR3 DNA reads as TGTGCCAGCAGCTCAATAGGGGACAGGTCCTACAATGAGCAGTTCTTC.

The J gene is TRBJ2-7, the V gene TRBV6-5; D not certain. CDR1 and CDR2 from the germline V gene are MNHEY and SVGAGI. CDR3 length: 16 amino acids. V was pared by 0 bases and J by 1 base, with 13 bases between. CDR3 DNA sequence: TGTGCCAGCAGTTACTCTTCCGGGCAGTTGTCCTACGAGCAGTACTTC. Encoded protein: CASSYSSGQLSYEQYF.

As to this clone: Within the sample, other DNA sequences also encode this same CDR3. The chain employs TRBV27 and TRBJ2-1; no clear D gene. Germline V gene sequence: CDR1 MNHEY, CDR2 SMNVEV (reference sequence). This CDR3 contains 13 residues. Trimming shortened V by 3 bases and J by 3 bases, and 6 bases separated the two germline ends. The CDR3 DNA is TGTGCCAGCAGTTTGGGCTTCTACAATGAGCAGTTCTTC. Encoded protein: CASSLGFYNEQFF.

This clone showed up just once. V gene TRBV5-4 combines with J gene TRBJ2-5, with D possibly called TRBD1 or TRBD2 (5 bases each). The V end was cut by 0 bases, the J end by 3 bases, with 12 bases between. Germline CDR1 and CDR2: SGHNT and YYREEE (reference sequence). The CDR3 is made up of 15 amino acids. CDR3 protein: CASSLAGTIKETQYF. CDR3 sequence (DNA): TGTGCCAGCAGCTTGGCCGGGACCATCAAAGAGACCCAGTACTTC. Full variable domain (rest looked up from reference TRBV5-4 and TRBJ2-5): ETGVTQSPTHLIKTRGQQVTLRCSSQSGHNTVSWYQQALGQGPQFIFQYYREEENGRGNFPPRFSGLQFPNYSSELNVNALELDDSALYLCASSLAGTIKETQYFGPGTRLLVL.